Presented here are 24 T cell receptor beta chains from one specimen sequenced in a study of neurological immune-mediated disorders. TCRdb re-called the 5' RACE reads through MiXCR, storing one row per CDR3 protein. The table lists more than 75,000 distinct CDR3 sequences, 10% of them singletons, with around 2% in the top ten. Sequencing used PBMCs. The receptors here all came from a man in his forties in good health.

This clonotype came up many times. The rearrangement uses TRBV5-6 and TRBJ1-6, with D possibly TRBD1 on 6 matching bases. This CDR3 region has 17 residues. The V end was cut by 4 bases, the J end by 7 bases, with 21 bases between. CDR1 and CDR2 from the germline V gene are SGHDT and YYEEEE. The DNA for the CDR3 is TGTGCCAGCAGCCAGGGCGGGGGACACCTGTCGAATTCACCCCTCCACTTT. Translating it yields CASSQGGGHLSNSPLHF.

Ten or more counts support this clonotype. The chain has TRBV5-1 and TRBJ2-2, with 7 bases lining up with TRBD2. The CDR3 loop spans 14 amino acids. CDR1 and CDR2 from the germline V gene are SGHRS and YFSETQ. V dropped 6 bases and J dropped 6; count of bases not matched to a gene: 8. The CDR3 here is CASKLSREAGELFF. CDR3 sequence (DNA): TGCGCCAGCAAACTGAGTCGGGAGGCCGGGGAGCTGTTTTTT.

This clonotype has a count of ten or more. The J gene is TRBJ1-5, the V gene TRBV5-4; 7 bases fit TRBD1. Germline V gene lookup returns CDR1 SGHNT and CDR2 YYREEE (reference sequence). Losses at the gene ends were 10 bases for V and 3 bases for J; bases not matched to a gene: 10. The CDR3 spans 14 residues. CDR3 protein: CACSTGLNNQPQHF. The CDR3 coding sequence is TGTGCCTGTTCGACAGGGCTCAACAATCAGCCCCAGCATTTT.

This clonotype appeared many times. The V and J genes are TRBV20-1 and TRBJ1-5, with 7 nucleotides matching TRBD1. Germline V CDR1 and CDR2: DFQATT, SNEGSKA (reference sequence). This CDR3 comprises 16 residues. J gave up 3 bases and V 4 bases, and 12 bases lay outside the gene matches. The CDR3 here is CSATRSGQPLNQPQHF. The CDR3, as DNA: TGCAGTGCTACCCGCTCGGGACAGCCCCTCAATCAGCCCCAGCATTTT.

The chain links TRBV20-1 to TRBJ1-2, with D possibly being TRBD1 (6 bases). Trimming removed 3 bases from V and 2 bases from J, with 7 bases in between. The CDR3 length is 12 residues. Germline CDR1 is DFQATT and CDR2 is SNEGSKA (reference sequence). The CDR3 sequence is CSARGGNYGYTF. The CDR3 DNA follows: TGCAGTGCTAGGGGGGGCAACTATGGCTACACCTTC.

This clonotype came up many times. V gene TRBV28 combines with J gene TRBJ2-7, with 7 bases that match TRBD2. With 3 bases clipped from V and 0 bases from J, the junction kept 20 bases outside the gene matches. The germline CDR1 and CDR2 sequences are MDHEN and SYDVKM. This CDR3 region has 20 residues. In nucleotides, the CDR3 is TGTGCCAGCAGTTTGTCCCCCTACAGTAAACGGGGGGAACTCTCCTACGAGCAGTACTTC. This gives the protein CASSLSPYSKRGELSYEQYF. Full variable domain (outside the CDR3, taken from reference TRBV28 and TRBJ2-7): DVKVTQSSRYLVKRTGEKVFLECVQDMDHENMFWYRQDPGLGLRLIYFSYDVKMKEKGDIPEGYSVSREKKERFSLILESASTNQTSMYLCASSLSPYSKRGELSYEQYFGPGTRLTVT.

This clonotype is medium-sized in the sample. J is TRBJ2-1 and V is TRBV20-1, with D unclear. Looked up from germline, CDR1 is DFQATT and CDR2 is SNEGSKA (reference sequence). The CDR3 contains 15 residues. Deletions cut 0 bases from V and 0 bases from J, with 9 bases between. CDR3 in amino acids: CSARDRDSSYNEQFF. The CDR3 nucleotides read TGCAGTGCTAGAGATAGGGATAGCTCCTACAATGAGCAGTTCTTC.

This clonotype was seen repeatedly, ten times or more. The rearrangement joins TRBV12-3 or TRBV12-4 to TRBJ1-2; D is undetermined. The CDR3 runs to 14 residues. Deletions cut 0 bases from V and 7 bases from J, with 12 bases between. The CDR3 nucleotides read TGTGCCAGCAGTTTAGCGTCCGGCAGCTCTGGCTACACCTTC. Encoded protein: CASSLASGSSGYTF.

This clonotype was found many times. The CDR3 bases are TGTGCCAGCAGTTTGACCCTGGGGGGTCAGCCCCAGCATTTT. Translating gives CASSLTLGGQPQHF. J is TRBJ1-5 and V is TRBV6-2 or TRBV6-3; tentative D call: TRBD1 (5 bases). The V gene's germline CDR1 is MNHEY and CDR2 SVGEGT. The CDR3 sequence is 14 residues long. V was cut by 4 bases and J by 6 bases, with 13 bases left in between.

This clonotype has a count of ten or more. The chain uses TRBV5-1 and TRBJ1-5, with TRBD1 as a possible D gene (5 bases). CDR1 is SGHRS and CDR2 is YFSETQ in the germline V gene. The V end lost 1 base, the J end lost 5 bases, and 10 bases lay between the germline ends. The CDR3 totals 14 residues. The DNA of the CDR3 is TGCGCCAGCAGCTTGTCGGTGGGGGATCAGCCCCAGCATTTT. It codes for CASSLSVGDQPQHF.

V gene TRBV9 combines with J gene TRBJ2-2; D is undetermined. V dropped 2 bases and J dropped 6 bases, with 8 bases sitting between them. From germline, CDR1 is SGDLS and CDR2 YYNGEE. The CDR3 is 13 residues long. This CDR3 is CASSVVSAGELFF. The CDR3 region has the DNA TGTGCCAGCAGCGTGGTTTCGGCCGGGGAGCTGTTTTTT.

In this sample, this clonotype turned up many times. The V gene is TRBV12-3 or TRBV12-4, the J gene TRBJ1-2, with a weak D call TRBD1 (6 bases). V lost 6 bases, J lost 5 bases, and 13 bases lay in between. The CDR3 totals 13 residues. The CDR3 spells CASRAEGGYGYTF. DNA of the CDR3: TGTGCCAGCAGGGCCGAGGGGGGGTATGGCTACACCTTC.

In this sample, this clonotype turned up many times. The V gene is TRBV18, the J gene TRBJ2-1; D might be TRBD1 or TRBD2, each matching 5 bases. The germline V gene encodes CDR1 KGHSH and CDR2 LQKENI. Trimming stripped 6 bases from V and 5 bases from J, with 14 bases between. This CDR3 comprises 14 residues. In nucleotides, the CDR3 is TGTGCCAGCTCTCCCGACAGAGGGGACAATGAGCAGTTCTTC. Its protein product is CASSPDRGDNEQFF.

This clonotype was recorded at least ten times. The chain combines TRBV12-3 or TRBV12-4 with TRBJ1-2, with D possibly being TRBD1 (5 bases). V lost 5 bases to trimming and J lost 4 bases, with 11 bases between them. CDR3 length equals 13 residues. The DNA for the CDR3 is TGTGCCAGCAGTATTCAAGACAGCTATGGCTACACCTTC. Its translation: CASSIQDSYGYTF.

This clonotype was recorded many times. The chain recombines TRBV5-1 with TRBJ2-2; TRBD2 aligns across 7 bases. The CDR3 consists of 16 residues. CDR1 and CDR2 from the germline V gene are SGHRS and YFSETQ. Trimming removed 4 bases from V and 2 bases from J; junction bases left unmatched: 8. This CDR3 is CASSQRSGVNTGELFF. The CDR3 bases are TGCGCCAGCAGCCAGAGGAGCGGGGTAAACACCGGGGAGCTGTTTTTT.

This clonotype was recorded at least ten times. The chain has TRBV7-9 and TRBJ1-2, with unresolved D. The CDR3 is 16 amino acids. Trimming stripped 0 bases from V and 4 bases from J, with 15 bases between. CDR1 is SEHNR, CDR2 FQNEAQ, per germline (reference sequence). This CDR3 reads CASSLALTQLPYGYTF. In DNA form, the CDR3 reads TGTGCCAGCAGCTTAGCGCTAACCCAGCTCCCCTATGGCTACACCTTC.

This clonotype has at least ten counts. The CDR3 nucleotides read TGTGCCAGCAGTTTGTTTGGCCGGGGAGGCTACACCTTC. Amino acid sequence: CASSLFGRGGYTF. The V and J genes are TRBV12-3 or TRBV12-4 and TRBJ1-2; no clear D gene. The CDR3 loop spans 13 amino acids. V lost 3 bases to trimming and J lost 8 bases, with 13 bases between them.

Turning to this clonotype: One end of the junction fails to match germline, which may point to a read error. The V gene is TRBV6-5, the J gene TRBJ2-2, with 14 bases lining up with TRBD2. This CDR3 is built from 18 residues. Germline lookup yields CDR1 MNHEY and CDR2 SVGAGI. The CDR3 here is CVSGYSGLAGDHTGELFF. Written as DNA, the CDR3 is TGTGTCAGCGGTTACTCGGGACTAGCGGGAGATCACACCGGGGAGCTGTTTTTT.

This clonotype was counted ten times or more. This rearrangement joins TRBV20-1 to TRBJ1-2; the match to TRBD1 covers 9 bases. The V gene end was trimmed by 6 bases and the J gene end by 7 bases; junction bases not matched to a gene: 6. Germline CDR1 is DFQATT and CDR2 is SNEGSKA (reference sequence). The CDR3 contains 12 residues. DNA for the CDR3: TGCAGTGCATCTTCACAGGGGGCTGGCTACACCTTC. Residues: CSASSQGAGYTF.

This clonotype showed up just once. This chain joins TRBV12-3 or TRBV12-4 and TRBJ2-3, with D hard to call. The CDR3 runs to 13 residues. Between the trimmed V and J ends, which lost 4 bases and 4 bases, there was a span of 9 bases. The CDR3 loop is CASSWVGADTQYF. The CDR3 bases are TGTGCCAGCAGTTGGGTTGGCGCAGATACGCAGTATTTT.

The genes are TRBV5-1 and TRBJ2-3; the D gene is possibly TRBD2 (6 bases). V was cut by 0 bases and J by 8 bases, with 13 bases left in between. CDR3 length equals 14 residues. Germline V gene sequence: CDR1 SGHRS, CDR2 YFSETQ. The CDR3 bases are TGCGCCAGCAGCTTGGCCGGGCAGGGAGGTACGCAGTATTTT. Amino acids: CASSLAGQGGTQYF.

This clonotype was seen many times. The chain is built from TRBV5-1 and TRBJ2-6, with a tentative D call TRBD2 (6 bases). The CDR3 runs to 19 residues. CDR1 SGHRS and CDR2 YFSETQ come from the germline V gene. With 0 bases removed from V and 0 bases from J, the gap between germline ends came to 16 bases. CDR3 nucleotide sequence: TGCGCCAGCAGCTTGGGTTGGGACTCGGCTACCTCTGGGGCCAACGTCCTGACTTTC. Translation: CASSLGWDSATSGANVLTF.

This clonotype was observed at least ten times. This chain uses TRBV29-1 with TRBJ1-2, with a weak D call TRBD1 (5 bases). With 0 bases removed from V and 5 bases from J, the gap between germline ends came to 19 bases. CDR3 length: 16 amino acids. The germline CDR1 and CDR2 sequences are SQVTM and ANQGSEA. The CDR3 DNA sequence: TGCAGCGTTGAAGACCCCAGGGAGTGGGGCTTATATGGCTACACCTTC. It specifies CSVEDPREWGLYGYTF.

This clonotype was observed many times. The V gene is TRBV5-1, the J gene TRBJ2-7; D may be TRBD1 (6 bases). In germline, CDR1 is SGHRS, CDR2 YFSETQ. This CDR3 contains 14 residues. V was clipped by 3 bases and J by 2 bases, with 12 bases between them. In DNA form, the CDR3 reads TGCGCCAGCAGCTGGGACACGGAGGCCTACGAGCAGTACTTC. It yields the protein CASSWDTEAYEQYF. The entire variable domain, with the rest obtained from reference TRBV5-1 and TRBJ2-7, is as follows: KAGVTQTPRYLIKTRGQQVTLSCSPISGHRSVSWYQQTPGQGLQFLFEYFSETQRNKGNFPGRFSGRQFSNSRSEMNVSTLELGDSALYLCASSWDTEAYEQYFGPGTRLTVT.